Each of the 17 T cell receptor beta chains below was sequenced from the same sample in a study of blood T cell repertoires in COVID-19 (dated by TCRdb to the early 2020s). The method behind the library was the immunoSEQ multiplex PCR assay. As stored in TCRdb, this immuneACCESS dataset retains in-frame rearrangements with V and J assigned. A fraction of the clones does not appear; measured against another copy, unresolved V genes explain less than half of the discrepancy, and the remainder lacks a known reason. For this sample the table gives roughly 220,000 clones, of which around 84% were detected only once. The ten largest clones take up 20% of the sample. The sequenced sample consisted of peripheral blood. Receptors originate from a man aged 25-40 years with active or convalescent COVID-19.

As for this clone: Other DNA sequences in this specimen translate into the identical CDR3. The CDR3 here is CASSYRVGYNEQFF. In DNA, the CDR3 is TGTGCCAGTAGTTACAGGGTCGGGTACAATGAGCAGTTCTTC. The rearrangement joins TRBV19 to TRBJ2-1; possible D gene TRBD1, 6 bases. With 5 bases removed from V and 4 bases from J, the gap between germline ends came to 12 bases. This CDR3 has 14 residues. Germline CDR1 LNHDA, CDR2 SQIVND (reference sequence).

This rearrangement joins TRBV27 to TRBJ2-2; no clear D. Germline V gives CDR1 MNHEY, CDR2 SMNVEV (reference sequence). The CDR3 extends over 16 amino acids. The ends were cut back, 3 bases at V and 1 base at J, with 12 bases in the middle. Here the CDR3 DNA reads TGTGCCAGCAGTTTTATCGGAGAAGTGAACACCGGGGAGCTGTTTTTT. It encodes CASSFIGEVNTGELFF.

V usage is TRBV11-2 and J usage is TRBJ2-7, with TRBD1 matching over 7 bases. This CDR3 is 13 amino acids long. Germline CDR1 and CDR2: SGHAT and FQNNGV. Losses at the gene ends were 4 bases for V and 4 bases for J; bases not matched to a gene: 4. CDR3 sequence reads: CASSWGRGYEQYF. For the CDR3, the DNA is TGTGCCAGCAGCTGGGGCAGGGGGTACGAGCAGTACTTC.

V is TRBV5-4 and J is TRBJ2-3, with 15 bases fitting TRBD2. The germline gives CDR1 SGHNT, CDR2 YYREEE (reference sequence). The CDR3 is 18 residues long. V lost 4 bases and J lost 2; bases outside the gene matches: 8. This chain's CDR3 is CASSPTGLAGGATDTQYF. CDR3 bases: TGTGCCAGCAGCCCGACGGGACTAGCGGGAGGAGCCACAGATACGCAGTATTTT.

V and J are TRBV3-1 (or the pseudogene TRBV3-2) and TRBJ2-5; D remains unclear. Germline CDR1 reads LGHDT; CDR2 reads YNNKEL (reference sequence). The CDR3 has 13 residues. V lost 10 bases and J 1 base, leaving 13 bases between the germline ends. CDR3 bases: TGTGCCACTACCTATGGCGGCCAAGAGACCCAGTACTTC. This gives the protein CATTYGGQETQYF.

The chain carries TRBV19 and TRBJ1-2, with 9 bases that match TRBD1. The CDR3 totals 13 residues. J was trimmed by 5 bases and V by 3 bases; bases with no gene match: 1. The V gene's germline CDR1 is LNHDA and CDR2 SQIVND (reference sequence). The CDR3 is CASSIGTGYGYTF. The CDR3 DNA reads TGTGCCAGTAGTATCGGGACAGGGTATGGCTACACCTTC.

The chain has TRBV19 and TRBJ2-5, with D possibly being TRBD2 (7 bases). Looked up from germline, CDR1 is LNHDA and CDR2 is SQIVND (reference sequence). The CDR3 has 17 amino acids. V dropped 4 bases and J dropped 1 base, with 19 bases sitting between them. The CDR3 DNA follows: TGTGCCAGTAGTACACACCCCCGCGGGGGCTTCCAAGAGACCCAGTACTTC. This codes for CASSTHPRGGFQETQYF.

The chain joins TRBV4-2 to TRBJ1-3; D gene unclear. The CDR3 is 15 residues long. Trimming shortened V by 0 bases and J by 1 base, and 7 bases separated the two germline ends. Germline values: CDR1 LGHNA, CDR2 YNFKEQ. The CDR3 region has the DNA TGTGCCAGCAGCCAAGACCCCTCTTCTGGAAACACCATATATTTT. Encoded protein: CASSQDPSSGNTIYF.

V usage is TRBV5-4 and J usage is TRBJ1-2; D is undetermined. V was trimmed by 3 bases and J by 4 bases, leaving 13 bases between them. The germline V gene encodes CDR1 SGHNT and CDR2 YYREEE (reference sequence). This CDR3 has 14 amino acids. The CDR3 is CASSSGLESYGYTF. The CDR3 region has the DNA TGTGCCAGCAGCTCGGGTTTGGAAAGCTATGGCTACACCTTC.

The rearrangement joins TRBV28 to TRBJ1-6; a possible D gene is TRBD1 (6 bases). V was cut by 6 bases and J by 8 bases, with 14 bases left in between. The CDR3 has 14 amino acids. CDR1 MDHEN and CDR2 SYDVKM come from the germline V gene. The DNA for the CDR3 is TGTGCCAGCAGCCAAAGGACAGTTTATTCACCCCTCCACTTT. As protein: CASSQRTVYSPLHF.

The V gene is TRBV4-3, the J gene TRBJ2-7, with 7 bases fitting TRBD1. CDR1 and CDR2 (germline): LGHNA, YSLEER. This CDR3 contains 14 residues. The V segment lost 0 bases and the J segment 3 bases; nucleotides outside the gene matches: 2. The CDR3 coding sequence is TGCGCCAGCAGCCAAGAAGGGGACAGCTACGAGCAGTACTTC. Residues: CASSQEGDSYEQYF.

J is TRBJ1-1 and V is TRBV7-2; D may be TRBD1 (5 bases). Looked up from germline, CDR1 is SGHTA and CDR2 is FQGNSA. This CDR3 is 14 amino acids long. Trimming removed 0 bases from V and 4 bases from J, with 9 bases in between. The CDR3 protein is CASSLAGLGTEAFF. CDR3 nucleotide sequence: TGTGCCAGCAGCTTAGCGGGACTCGGCACTGAAGCTTTCTTT.

A note on this clone: Distinct nucleotide sequences in the sample also encode this CDR3. The CDR3 coding sequence is TGTGCCAGCAGTTTGGGGGGTTATGGCTACACCTTC. This sequence encodes CASSLGGYGYTF. This sequence joins TRBV28 and TRBJ1-2; TRBD1 might be the D (5 bases). Germline V gives CDR1 MDHEN, CDR2 SYDVKM. V dropped 3 bases and J dropped 5 bases, with 7 bases sitting between them. The CDR3 covers 12 residues.

The rearrangement joins TRBV7-9 to TRBJ1-1; TRBD1 aligns across 7 bases. CDR3 length: 14 residues. V was pared by 6 bases and J by 3 bases, with 7 bases of the junction left unmatched. The germline V gene encodes CDR1 SEHNR and CDR2 FQNEAQ (reference sequence). CDR3 sequence: CASRRRDSYTEAFF. The CDR3 region has the DNA TGTGCCAGCAGACGAAGGGACAGCTACACTGAAGCTTTCTTT.

The chain links TRBV18 to TRBJ2-6; 10 nucleotides agree with TRBD1. CDR1 is KGHSH, CDR2 LQKENI, per germline. The CDR3 has 18 residues. Losses at the gene ends were 3 bases for V and 2 bases for J; bases not matched to a gene: 7. CDR3 amino acids: CASSPFRDRGAGANVLTF. The CDR3 DNA follows: TGTGCCAGCTCACCTTTCCGGGACAGGGGCGCTGGGGCCAACGTCCTGACTTTC.

The chain links TRBV4-3 to TRBJ1-4; D may be TRBD1 (5 bases). CDR3 length: 13 residues. The germline CDR1 and CDR2 sequences are LGHNA and YSLEER. The ends were cut back, 4 bases at V and 8 bases at J, with 11 bases in the middle. The CDR3 is CASSRQGREKLFF. CDR3 bases: TGCGCCAGCAGCCGGCAGGGTAGAGAAAAACTGTTTTTT.

The chain combines TRBV5-1 with TRBJ2-1, with unresolved D. The CDR3 totals 15 residues. Germline V lookup: CDR1 SGHRS, CDR2 YFSETQ. The ends were cut back, 5 bases at V and 0 bases at J, with 12 bases in the middle. The CDR3 protein is CASRPTVVSYNEQFF. The CDR3 bases are TGCGCCAGCAGACCTACAGTAGTCTCCTACAATGAGCAGTTCTTC.